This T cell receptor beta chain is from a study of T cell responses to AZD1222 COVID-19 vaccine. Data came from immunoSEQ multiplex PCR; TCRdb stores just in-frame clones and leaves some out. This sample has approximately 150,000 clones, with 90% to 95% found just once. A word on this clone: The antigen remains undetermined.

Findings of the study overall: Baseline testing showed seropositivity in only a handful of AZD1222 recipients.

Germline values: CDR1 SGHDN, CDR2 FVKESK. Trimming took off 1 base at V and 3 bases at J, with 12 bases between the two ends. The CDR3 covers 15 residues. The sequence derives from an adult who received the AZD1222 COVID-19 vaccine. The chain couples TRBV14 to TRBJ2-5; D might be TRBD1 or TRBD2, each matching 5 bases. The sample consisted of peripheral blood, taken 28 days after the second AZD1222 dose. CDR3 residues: CASSQGGTAKETQYF. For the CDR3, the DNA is TGTGCCAGCAGCCAAGGTGGGACGGCAAAAGAGACCCAGTACTTC.